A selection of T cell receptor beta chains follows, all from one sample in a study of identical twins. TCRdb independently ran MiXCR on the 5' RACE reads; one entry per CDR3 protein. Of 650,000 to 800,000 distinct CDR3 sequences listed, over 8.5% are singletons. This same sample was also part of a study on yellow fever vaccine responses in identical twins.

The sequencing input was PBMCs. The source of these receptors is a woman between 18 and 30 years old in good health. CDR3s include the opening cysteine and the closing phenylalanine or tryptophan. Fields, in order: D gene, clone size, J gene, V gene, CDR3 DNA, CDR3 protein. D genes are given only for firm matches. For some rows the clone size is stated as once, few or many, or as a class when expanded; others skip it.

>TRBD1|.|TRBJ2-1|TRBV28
TGTGCCAGCAGTTTCCGGGACAGGGGAAGCTCCTACAATGAGCAGTTCTTC
CASSFRDRGSSYNEQFF
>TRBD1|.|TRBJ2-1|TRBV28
TGTGCCAGCAGTTTATATCCAGGGGGTATATACAATGAGCAGTTCTTC
CASSLYPGGIYNEQFF
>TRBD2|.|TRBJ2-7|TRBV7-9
TGTGCCAGCAGCTTACCGAGCGGGAGTACTACTTACGAGCAGTACTTC
CASSLPSGSTTYEQYF
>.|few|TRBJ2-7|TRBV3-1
TGTGCCAGCAGCCAAGCTCGCGAGCAGTACTTC
CASSQAREQYF
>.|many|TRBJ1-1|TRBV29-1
TGCAGCGTTTATCAGGGGCTAACCTCCATGAACACTGAAGCTTTCTTT
CSVYQGLTSMNTEAFF
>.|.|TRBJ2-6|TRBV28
TGTGCCAGCAGTTTGCCAGGAAGGCTGGCCAACGTCCTGACTTTC
CASSLPGRLANVLTF
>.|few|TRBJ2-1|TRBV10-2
TGCGCCAGCAGTGAGTACGTGGTTAGGGCCTACAATGAGCAGTTCTTC
CASSEYVVRAYNEQFF
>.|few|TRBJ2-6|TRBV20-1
TGCAGTGCTAGAGATTTGGGGCAGGAGAGCTCTGGGGCCAACGTCCTGACTTTC
CSARDLGQESSGANVLTF
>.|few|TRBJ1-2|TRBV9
TGTGCCAGCAGCGTACAGGGCGCCTATGGCTACACCTTC
CASSVQGAYGYTF
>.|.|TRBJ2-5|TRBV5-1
TGCGCCAGCAGCTTAAACTACCCGGAGACCCAGTACTTC
CASSLNYPETQYF
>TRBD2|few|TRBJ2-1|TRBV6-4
TGTGCCAGCCGGGGCGGGAGGGCCAATGAGCAGTTCTTC
CASRGGRANEQFF
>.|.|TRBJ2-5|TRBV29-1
TGCAGCGTGAACAGGGGGGGGCAGGAGACCCAGTACTTC
CSVNRGGQETQYF
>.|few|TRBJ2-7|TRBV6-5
TGTGCCAGCAGTTACGGGGACACTATCCGAGCCGAGCAGTACTTC
CASSYGDTIRAEQYF
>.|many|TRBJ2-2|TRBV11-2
TGTGCCAGCAGCTTATTCACCGGGGAGCTGTTTTTT
CASSLFTGELFF
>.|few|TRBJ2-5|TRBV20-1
TGCAGTGCTAGAGATCCGTGGACTACTCAAGAGACCCAGTACTTC
CSARDPWTTQETQYF
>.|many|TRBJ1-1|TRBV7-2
TGTGCCAGCAGTCCAACGTTTGGGAACACTGAAGCTTTCTTT
CASSPTFGNTEAFF
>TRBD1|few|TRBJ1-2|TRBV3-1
TGTGCCAGCAGCCAGGCTGGACAGGGTGGACTTTTC
CASSQAGQGGLF
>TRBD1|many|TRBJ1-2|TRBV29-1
TGCAGCGTCGCGTCCGGGACAGGGGGCATCTATGGCTACACCTTC
CSVASGTGGIYGYTF
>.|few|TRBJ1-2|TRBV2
TGTGCCAGCAGTCGCGGGGGCGTAGAGGGCTACACCTTC
CASSRGGVEGYTF
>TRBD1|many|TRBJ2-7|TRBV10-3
TGTGCCATCAGTGTGGACAGGCAGTACGAGCAGTACTTC
CAISVDRQYEQYF
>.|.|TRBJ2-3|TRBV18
TGTGCCAGCTCACCTCTAGGGCACGACCCAGATACGCAGTATTTT
CASSPLGHDPDTQYF
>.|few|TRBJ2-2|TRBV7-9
TGTGCCAGCAGCTGGGGGCAGGGCTCATCCGGGGAGCTGTTTTTT
CASSWGQGSSGELFF
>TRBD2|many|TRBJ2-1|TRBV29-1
TGCAGCGTTTTGCCGGCTAGCGGGGACACCTACAATGAGCAGTTCTTC
CSVLPASGDTYNEQFF
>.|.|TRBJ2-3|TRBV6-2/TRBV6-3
TGTGCCACCTCTCGAGCTAGCGACACAGATACGCAGTATTTT
CATSRASDTDTQYF
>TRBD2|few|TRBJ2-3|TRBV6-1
TGTGCCAGCAGCCTACGACTAGCGGGGCGCACAGATACGCAGTATTTT
CASSLRLAGRTDTQYF
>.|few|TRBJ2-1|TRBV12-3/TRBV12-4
TGTGCCAGCAGACAAGATACTAGAGGGCGCCCGGTAGAGCAGTTCTTC
CASRQDTRGRPVEQFF
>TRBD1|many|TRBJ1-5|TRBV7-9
TGTGCCAGCAGCTTGGGGGGACAGGGCAATCAGCCCCAGCATTTT
CASSLGGQGNQPQHF
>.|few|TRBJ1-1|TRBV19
TGTGCCAGTAGTATAGAGGGGTTGGGCACTGAAGCTTTCTTT
CASSIEGLGTEAFF
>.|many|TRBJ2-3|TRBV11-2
TGTGCCAGCAGCTTTCGCCCTACATCCGGGACTAGCACAGATACGCAGTATTTT
CASSFRPTSGTSTDTQYF
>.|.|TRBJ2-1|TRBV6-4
TGTGCCAGCAGTGACTCGGAGCCTAATGAGCAGTTCTTC
CASSDSEPNEQFF
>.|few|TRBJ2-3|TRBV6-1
TGTGCCAGCAGCCCGCCGGGCAGCTATCGCACAGATACGCAGTATTTT
CASSPPGSYRTDTQYF
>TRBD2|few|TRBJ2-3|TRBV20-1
TGCAGTGCGAGTAGCGGGAGGACGGGCACAGATACGCAGTATTTT
CSASSGRTGTDTQYF
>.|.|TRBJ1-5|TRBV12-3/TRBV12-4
TGTGCCAGGGGGGGTACGGGCAGAATCTCCTTAAGCAATCAGCCCCAGCATTTT
CARGGTGRISLSNQPQHF
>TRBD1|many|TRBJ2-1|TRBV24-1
TGTGCCACCAGTGGGTGGGGACAGGGGATGAATGAGCAGTTCTTC
CATSGWGQGMNEQFF
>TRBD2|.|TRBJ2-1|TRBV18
TGTGCCAGCTCACCGGGTATTAGCGGGAGAAATGAGCAGTTCTTC
CASSPGISGRNEQFF
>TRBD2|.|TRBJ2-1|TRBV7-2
TGTGCCAGCAGCTTAGAGCGGGGGGCCCCCTATGAGCAGTTCTTC
CASSLERGAPYEQFF
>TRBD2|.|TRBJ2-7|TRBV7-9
TGTGCCAGCAGCTTACATGGAGCGGGACTCTCCTACGAGCAGTACTTC
CASSLHGAGLSYEQYF
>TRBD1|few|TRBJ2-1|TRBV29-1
TGCAGCGTTGACTCGGGACAGGGCAACAATGAGCAGTTCTTC
CSVDSGQGNNEQFF
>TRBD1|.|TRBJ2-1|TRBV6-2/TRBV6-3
TGTGCCAGCAGTTACGGGACAGGGTCGTACAATGAGCAGTTCTTC
CASSYGTGSYNEQFF
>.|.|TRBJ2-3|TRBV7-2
TGTGCCAGCAGCTTAGTAGGGACATCCTCAGATACGCAGTATTTT
CASSLVGTSSDTQYF
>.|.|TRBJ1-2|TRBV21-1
TGTGCCAGCAGCCCTTTAACTGACCCCTATGGCTACACCTTC
CASSPLTDPYGYTF